A selection of T cell receptor beta chains follows, all from one sample in a study of early T cells in non-severe SARS-CoV-2 infection. TCRdb analysed the 5' RACE reads with MiXCR anew, one entry per CDR3 protein. This repertoire shows fewer than 100,000 distinct CDR3 sequences, about 15% found once; its top ten account for about 2.6%. Source material: whole blood. These receptors were taken from an adult who was a healthcare worker with PCR-confirmed SARS-CoV-2 infection or an uninfected control (not recorded which). Each CDR3 is given with its conserved first and last residue. D genes are given only for firm matches. Expanded clones get a size class; other rows say once, few or many, or leave the size out.

cdr3_nt: TGTGCCAGCAGCCCCCTGCTGACCCTGGTGGAAGAAAAACTGTTTTTT
cdr3_aa: CASSPLLTLVEEKLFF
d_call: -
v_call: TRBV3-1
clone_size: -
j_call: TRBJ1-4

cdr3_nt: TGTGCCAGCAGCCGCGGACTAGCGGGAGGAGACGAGCAGTACTTC
cdr3_aa: CASSRGLAGGDEQYF
d_call: TRBD2
v_call: TRBV6-6
clone_size: few
j_call: TRBJ2-7

cdr3_nt: TGTGCCAGCAGCCCGGACCACCAAGATACGCAGTATTTT
cdr3_aa: CASSPDHQDTQYF
d_call: -
v_call: TRBV28
clone_size: -
j_call: TRBJ2-3

cdr3_nt: TGTGCCAGTAGTATCTTCCGTCGAGAGACAGGGGGAAACGAGCAGTACTTC
cdr3_aa: CASSIFRRETGGNEQYF
d_call: TRBD1
v_call: TRBV19
clone_size: -
j_call: TRBJ2-7

cdr3_nt: TGTGCCAGCGGGGCTGGGGGGGTGAAGGAGACCCAGTACTTC
cdr3_aa: CASGAGGVKETQYF
d_call: TRBD2
v_call: TRBV28
clone_size: few
j_call: TRBJ2-5

cdr3_nt: TGTGCCAGCAGCTTGCGGGGAGGTAGCAATCAGCCCCAGCATTTT
cdr3_aa: CASSLRGGSNQPQHF
d_call: -
v_call: TRBV7-9
clone_size: few
j_call: TRBJ1-5

cdr3_nt: TGCAGTGCTAGGGGGAGGGGCACAGATACGCAGTATTTT
cdr3_aa: CSARGRGTDTQYF
d_call: TRBD2
v_call: TRBV20-1
clone_size: -
j_call: TRBJ2-3

cdr3_nt: TGTGCCATCAGTGGAACGGGACTAGCGGGAGGTGTCGGCCAAGAGACCCAGTACTTC
cdr3_aa: CAISGTGLAGGVGQETQYF
d_call: TRBD2
v_call: TRBV10-3
clone_size: -
j_call: TRBJ2-5

cdr3_nt: TGCGCCAGCAGTGATGACGGGGCCGGTACTGAAGCTTTCTTT
cdr3_aa: CASSDDGAGTEAFF
d_call: -
v_call: TRBV10-1
clone_size: -
j_call: TRBJ1-1

cdr3_nt: TGCAGCGTTGATCGGACAGGGAATGGCTACACCTTC
cdr3_aa: CSVDRTGNGYTF
d_call: TRBD1
v_call: TRBV29-1
clone_size: few
j_call: TRBJ1-2

cdr3_nt: TGTGCCATCAGACCAGGAGTCGAGGGAAATGAGCAGTTCTTC
cdr3_aa: CAIRPGVEGNEQFF
d_call: -
v_call: TRBV10-3
clone_size: -
j_call: TRBJ2-1